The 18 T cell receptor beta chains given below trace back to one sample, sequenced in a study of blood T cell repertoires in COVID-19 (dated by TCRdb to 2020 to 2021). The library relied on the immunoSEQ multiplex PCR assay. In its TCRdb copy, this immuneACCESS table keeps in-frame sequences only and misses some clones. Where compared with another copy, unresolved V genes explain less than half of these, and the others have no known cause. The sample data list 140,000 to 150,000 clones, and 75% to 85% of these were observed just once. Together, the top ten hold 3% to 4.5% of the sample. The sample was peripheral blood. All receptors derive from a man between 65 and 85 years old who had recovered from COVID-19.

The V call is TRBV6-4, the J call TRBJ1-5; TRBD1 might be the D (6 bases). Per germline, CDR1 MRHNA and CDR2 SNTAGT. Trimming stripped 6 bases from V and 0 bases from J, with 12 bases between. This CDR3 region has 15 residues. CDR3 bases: TGTGCCAGCAGCCCCACAGGGAATAGCAATCAGCCCCAGCATTTT. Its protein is CASSPTGNSNQPQHF.

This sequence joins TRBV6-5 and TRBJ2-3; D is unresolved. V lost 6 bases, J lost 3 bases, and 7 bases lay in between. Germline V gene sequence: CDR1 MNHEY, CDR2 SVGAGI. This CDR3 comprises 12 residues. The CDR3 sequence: CASRPSTDTQYF. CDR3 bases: TGTGCCAGCAGGCCTAGTACAGATACGCAGTATTTT.

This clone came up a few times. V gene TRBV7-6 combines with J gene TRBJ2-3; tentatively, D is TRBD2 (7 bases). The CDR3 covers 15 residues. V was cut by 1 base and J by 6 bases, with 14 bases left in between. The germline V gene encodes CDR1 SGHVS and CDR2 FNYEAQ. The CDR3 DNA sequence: TGTGCCAGCAGCTTAGTGGGAGGGGGGTCGGATACGCAGTATTTT. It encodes CASSLVGGGSDTQYF.

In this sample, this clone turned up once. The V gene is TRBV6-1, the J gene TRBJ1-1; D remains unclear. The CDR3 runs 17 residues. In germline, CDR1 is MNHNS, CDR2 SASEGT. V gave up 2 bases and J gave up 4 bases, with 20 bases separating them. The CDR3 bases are TGTGCCAGCAGTGAACTTCTATGGGCCATGGCGGGCACTGAAGCTTTCTTT. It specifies CASSELLWAMAGTEAFF.

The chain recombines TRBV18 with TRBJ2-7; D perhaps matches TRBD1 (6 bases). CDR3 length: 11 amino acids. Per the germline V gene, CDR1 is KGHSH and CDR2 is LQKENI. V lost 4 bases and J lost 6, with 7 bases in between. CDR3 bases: TGTGCCAGCTCACTCAGGGGCGAGCAGTACTTC. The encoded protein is CASSLRGEQYF.

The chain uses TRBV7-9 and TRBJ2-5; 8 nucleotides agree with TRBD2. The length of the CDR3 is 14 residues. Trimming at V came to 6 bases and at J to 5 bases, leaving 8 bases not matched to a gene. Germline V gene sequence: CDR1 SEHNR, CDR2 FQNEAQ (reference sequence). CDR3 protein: CASSKREKSETQYF. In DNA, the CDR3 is TGTGCCAGCAGTAAGCGGGAGAAGAGCGAGACCCAGTACTTC. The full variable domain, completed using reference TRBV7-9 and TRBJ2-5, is DTGVSQNPRHKITKRGQNVTFRCDPISEHNRLYWYRQTLGQGPEFLTYFQNEAQLEKSRLLSDRFSAERPKGSFSTLEIQRTEQGDSAMYLCASSKREKSETQYFGPGTRLLVL.

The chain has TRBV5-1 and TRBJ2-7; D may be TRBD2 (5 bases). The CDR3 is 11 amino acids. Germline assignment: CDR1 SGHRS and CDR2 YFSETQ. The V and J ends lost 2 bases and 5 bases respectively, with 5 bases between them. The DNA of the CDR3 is TGCGCCAGCAGCTTCGGGAACGAGCAGTACTTC. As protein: CASSFGNEQYF.

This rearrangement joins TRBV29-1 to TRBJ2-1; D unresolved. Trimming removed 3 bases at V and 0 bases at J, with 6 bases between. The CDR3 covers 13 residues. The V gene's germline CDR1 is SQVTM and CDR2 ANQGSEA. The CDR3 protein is CSVDRSSYNEQFF. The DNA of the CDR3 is TGCAGCGTTGACCGGAGCTCCTACAATGAGCAGTTCTTC.

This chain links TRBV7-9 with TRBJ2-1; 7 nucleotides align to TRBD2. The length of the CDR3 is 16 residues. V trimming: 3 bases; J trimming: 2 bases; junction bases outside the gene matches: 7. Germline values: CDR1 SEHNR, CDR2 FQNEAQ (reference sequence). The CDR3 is CASSLGGLSAYNEQFF. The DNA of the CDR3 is TGTGCCAGCAGCTTGGGGGGGTTGTCCGCCTACAATGAGCAGTTCTTC.

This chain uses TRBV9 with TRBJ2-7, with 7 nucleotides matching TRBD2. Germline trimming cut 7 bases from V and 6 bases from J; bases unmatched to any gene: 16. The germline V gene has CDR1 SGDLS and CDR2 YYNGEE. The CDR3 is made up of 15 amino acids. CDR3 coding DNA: TGTGCCAGCTCCCTAACCGGGACTACCTCCGGCGAGCAGTACTTC. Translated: CASSLTGTTSGEQYF.

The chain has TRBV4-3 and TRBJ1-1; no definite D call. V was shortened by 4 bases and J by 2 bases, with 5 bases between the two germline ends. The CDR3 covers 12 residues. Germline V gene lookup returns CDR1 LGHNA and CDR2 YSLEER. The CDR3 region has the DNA TGCGCCAGCAGCCGACACAACACTGAAGCTTTCTTT. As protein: CASSRHNTEAFF.

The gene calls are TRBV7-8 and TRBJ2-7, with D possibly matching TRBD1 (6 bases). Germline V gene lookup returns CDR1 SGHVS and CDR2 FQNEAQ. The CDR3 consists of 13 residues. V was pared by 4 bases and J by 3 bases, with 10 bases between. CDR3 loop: CASSYGQYYEQYF. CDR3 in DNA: TGTGCCAGCAGCTACGGACAGTACTACGAGCAGTACTTC.

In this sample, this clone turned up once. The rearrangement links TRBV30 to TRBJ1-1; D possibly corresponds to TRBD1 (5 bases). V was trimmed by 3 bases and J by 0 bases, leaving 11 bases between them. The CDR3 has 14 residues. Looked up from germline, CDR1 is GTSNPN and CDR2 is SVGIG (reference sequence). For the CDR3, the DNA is TGTGCCTGGAGGCGGGGCTTTTTGAACACTGAAGCTTTCTTT. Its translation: CAWRRGFLNTEAFF.

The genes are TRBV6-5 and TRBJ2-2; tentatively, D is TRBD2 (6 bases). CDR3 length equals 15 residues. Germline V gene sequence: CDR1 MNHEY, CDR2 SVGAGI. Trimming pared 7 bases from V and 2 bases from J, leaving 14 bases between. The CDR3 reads CASTEGTLNTGELFF. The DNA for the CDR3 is TGTGCCAGCACCGAGGGGACTTTAAACACCGGGGAGCTGTTTTTT.

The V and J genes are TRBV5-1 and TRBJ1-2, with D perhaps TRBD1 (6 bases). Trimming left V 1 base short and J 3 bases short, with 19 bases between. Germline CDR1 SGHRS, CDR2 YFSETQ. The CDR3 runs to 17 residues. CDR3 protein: CASSLRPRGPRDYGYTF. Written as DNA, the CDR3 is TGCGCCAGCAGCTTGCGACCCAGGGGACCGAGGGACTATGGCTACACCTTC.

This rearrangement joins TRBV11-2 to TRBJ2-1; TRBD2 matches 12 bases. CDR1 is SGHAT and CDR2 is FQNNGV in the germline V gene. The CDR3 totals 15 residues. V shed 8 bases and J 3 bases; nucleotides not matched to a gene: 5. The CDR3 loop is CASHLAGGGYNEQFF. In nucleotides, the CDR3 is TGTGCCAGCCACCTAGCGGGAGGGGGCTACAATGAGCAGTTCTTC.

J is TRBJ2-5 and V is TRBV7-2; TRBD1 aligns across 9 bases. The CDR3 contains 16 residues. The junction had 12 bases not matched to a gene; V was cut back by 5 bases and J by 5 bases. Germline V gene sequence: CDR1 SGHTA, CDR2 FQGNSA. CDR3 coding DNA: TGTGCCAGCAGCCTATCCGGGACAGGGATGTGGGAGACCCAGTACTTC. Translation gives CASSLSGTGMWETQYF. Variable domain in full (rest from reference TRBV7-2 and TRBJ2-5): GAGVSQSPSNKVTEKGKDVELRCDPISGHTALYWYRQSLGQGLEFLIYFQGNSAPDKSGLPSDRFSAERTGGSVSTLTIQRTQQEDSAVYLCASSLSGTGMWETQYFGPGTRLLVL.

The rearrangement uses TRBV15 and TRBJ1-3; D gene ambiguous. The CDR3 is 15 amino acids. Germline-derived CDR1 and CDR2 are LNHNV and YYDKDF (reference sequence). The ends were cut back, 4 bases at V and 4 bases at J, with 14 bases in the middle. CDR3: CATSTLRAGGNTIYF. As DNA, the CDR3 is TGTGCCACCAGCACGTTGCGGGCGGGAGGAAACACCATATATTTT.